This is a list of T cell receptor beta chains from one sample in a study of blood T cells in healthy people across ages. From the 5' RACE reads, TCRdb called clonotypes with MiXCR, one entry per CDR3 protein. The sample has roughly 1,800,000 distinct CDR3 sequences, about 50% seen once. Sequenced material: blood. These receptors were obtained from a woman in her forties in good health. CDR3s include the opening cysteine and the closing phenylalanine or tryptophan. The order of the fields is J gene, clone size, D gene, V gene, CDR3 protein, CDR3 DNA. The D gene is left open where the match is weak. Some rows mark clone size as missing; the rest say once, few, many or name a class of expanded clone.

>TRBJ2-3|NA|TRBD2|TRBV5-1
CASSGQRGQQDTQYF
TGCGCCAGTTCTGGTCAGCGGGGTCAACAAGATACGCAGTATTTT
>TRBJ2-7|NA|NA|TRBV29-1
CSILAVDSYEQYF
TGCAGCATACTAGCAGTAGATTCCTACGAGCAGTACTTC
>TRBJ2-3|NA|NA|TRBV11-2
CASRRGRGGPLFTDTQYF
TGTGCCAGCAGACGCGGGCGGGGTGGCCCCCTCTTCACAGATACGCAGTATTTT
>TRBJ1-4|NA|TRBD1|TRBV6-6
CASSPQQGLEKLFF
TGTGCCAGCAGTCCGCAACAGGGGCTGGAAAAACTGTTTTTT
>TRBJ2-7|few|NA|TRBV20-1
CSARWNSYEQYF
TGCAGTGCTAGGTGGAATTCCTACGAGCAGTACTTC
>TRBJ2-5|few|TRBD2|TRBV20-1
CSARKIAGDQETQYF
TGCAGTGCTAGAAAAATAGCGGGGGACCAAGAGACCCAGTACTTC
>TRBJ2-3|few|NA|TRBV20-1
CNASAGLDTQYF
TGCAATGCTAGTGCGGGGTTAGATACGCAGTATTTT
>TRBJ2-5|NA|NA|TRBV3-1
CASSQGSVHQETQYF
TGTGCCAGCAGCCAAGGGTCGGTTCACCAAGAGACCCAGTACTTC
>TRBJ2-5|NA|NA|TRBV28
CASSNDRYQETQYF
TGTGCCAGCAGTAATGACAGGTACCAAGAGACCCAGTACTTC
>TRBJ2-1|few|NA|TRBV24-1
CATSVRGSEQFF
TGTGCCACCAGTGTGAGGGGCAGTGAGCAGTTCTTC
>TRBJ1-6|NA|TRBD1|TRBV7-6
CASSARTGGTSPLHF
TGTGCCAGCAGCGCCCGGACAGGGGGTACTTCACCCCTCCACTTT
>TRBJ2-5|few|NA|TRBV9
CASSVEDAETQYF
TGTGCCAGCAGCGTAGAGGACGCGGAGACCCAGTACTTC
>TRBJ1-2|NA|NA|TRBV7-9
CASSFAGVRYGYTF
TGTGCCAGCAGCTTCGCGGGGGTGCGCTATGGCTACACCTTC
>TRBJ2-3|NA|TRBD2|TRBV7-7
CASSPSGTSGGADTQYF
TGTGCTAGCAGCCCGAGCGGGACTAGCGGAGGGGCAGATACGCAGTATTTT
>TRBJ2-5|few|NA|TRBV2
CASRWSFQETQYF
TGTGCCAGCAGATGGTCTTTCCAAGAGACCCAGTACTTC
>TRBJ2-7|NA|TRBD1|TRBV7-2
CASSFLTGAEQYF
TGTGCCAGCAGCTTTTTGACAGGGGCCGAGCAGTACTTC
>TRBJ1-6|NA|NA|TRBV4-3
CASSPSGAGWDNSPLHF
TGCGCCAGCAGTCCATCAGGGGCAGGCTGGGATAATTCACCCCTCCACTTT
>TRBJ2-7|NA|NA|TRBV2
CASSDSGASWSEQYF
TGTGCCAGCAGTGACTCGGGGGCTAGCTGGAGCGAGCAGTACTTC
>TRBJ2-3|NA|TRBD2|TRBV12-3/TRBV12-4
CASSLWGLAGASTDTQYF
TGTGCCAGCAGTTTATGGGGACTAGCGGGGGCATCCACAGATACGCAGTATTTT
>TRBJ2-5|few|TRBD2|TRBV6-6
CASSYSTSGVEGTQYF
TGTGCCAGCAGTTACTCTACTAGCGGGGTCGAAGGGACCCAGTACTTC
>TRBJ1-4|NA|TRBD1|TRBV29-1
CSANLGQGGEKLFF
TGCAGCGCTAACCTGGGACAGGGCGGTGAAAAACTGTTTTTT
>TRBJ2-3|NA|TRBD2|TRBV28
CASRPIAGGRTQYF
TGTGCCAGCAGGCCCATAGCGGGGGGGAGGACGCAGTATTTT
>TRBJ1-6|once|NA|TRBV7-2
CASSLDGPPLHF
TGTGCCAGCAGCTTAGACGGTCCACCCCTCCACTTT
>TRBJ2-1|NA|NA|TRBV28
CASRGGVHEQFF
TGTGCCAGCAGGGGAGGAGTCCATGAGCAGTTCTTC
>TRBJ2-1|NA|TRBD2|TRBV25-1
CASSGLAGGRSEQFF
TGTGCCAGCAGTGGACTAGCGGGGGGGCGATCCGAGCAGTTCTTC
>TRBJ1-5|NA|NA|TRBV28
CASSPPSQGLKPQHF
TGTGCCAGCAGTCCTCCTTCACAGGGATTAAAGCCCCAGCATTTT
>TRBJ1-5|NA|TRBD1|TRBV6-1
CASSKLEGQGIQPQHF
TGTGCCAGCAGTAAGCTAGAAGGACAGGGGATTCAGCCCCAGCATTTT
>TRBJ2-7|few|TRBD1|TRBV7-2
CASSRGTALNEQYF
TGTGCCAGCAGCCGAGGGACAGCCTTGAATGAGCAGTACTTC
>TRBJ1-1|NA|NA|TRBV7-9
CASSLDTGEWMNTEAFF
TGTGCCAGCAGCTTAGATACCGGGGAGTGGATGAACACTGAAGCTTTCTTT
>TRBJ2-3|few|NA|TRBV20-1
CSATSPGVSTDTQYF
TGCAGTGCGACGTCCCCGGGGGTCAGCACAGATACGCAGTATTTT
>TRBJ2-5|few|NA|TRBV6-2/TRBV6-3
CASRRPVGTDQETQYF
TGTGCCAGCAGACGGCCCGTAGGGACGGACCAAGAGACCCAGTACTTC
>TRBJ2-5|NA|NA|TRBV10-3
CAISESASAETQYF
TGTGCCATCAGTGAGTCGGCTAGCGCGGAGACCCAGTACTTC
>TRBJ1-2|NA|TRBD1|TRBV10-1
CASSARRTGDYGYTF
TGCGCCAGCAGTGCCCGACGGACAGGGGACTATGGCTACACCTTC
>TRBJ2-7|NA|TRBD1|TRBV6-5
CASSYAETGTYEQYF
TGTGCCAGCAGTTACGCAGAGACAGGGACCTACGAGCAGTACTTC
>TRBJ1-6|NA|TRBD1|TRBV20-1
CSAGQGRGNSPLHF
TGCAGTGCTGGACAGGGACGCGGTAATTCACCCCTCCACTTT
>TRBJ1-2|NA|TRBD1|TRBV20-1
CSAGAPGTGGYGYTF
TGCAGTGCTGGAGCACCAGGGACAGGGGGCTATGGCTACACCTTC
>TRBJ1-1|NA|NA|TRBV4-2
CASSQDRWVGAFF
TGTGCCAGCAGCCAAGATCGGTGGGTGGGAGCTTTCTTT
>TRBJ1-2|NA|NA|TRBV27
CASSSGGAGHLYGYTF
TGTGCCAGCTCTTCTGGGGGGGCAGGACACCTCTATGGCTACACCTTC
>TRBJ2-7|few|TRBD2|TRBV6-2/TRBV6-3
CASSYSGTTSYEQYF
TGTGCCAGCAGTTACTCGGGGACTACGTCCTACGAGCAGTACTTC
>TRBJ2-3|few|NA|TRBV3-1
CASTPLGRAGVDTQYF
TGTGCCAGCACGCCGCTAGGGCGGGCAGGAGTCGATACGCAGTATTTT
>TRBJ1-2|NA|NA|TRBV6-2/TRBV6-3
CASSYGAVLKNYGYTF
TGTGCCAGCAGTTACGGGGCAGTACTGAAAAACTATGGCTACACCTTC
>TRBJ2-3|NA|NA|TRBV30
CAWSLGWYTQYF
TGTGCCTGGAGTTTAGGGTGGTATACGCAGTATTTT
>TRBJ2-7|NA|NA|TRBV4-1
CASSHSMDLYEQYF
TGCGCCAGCAGCCACTCAATGGACCTTTACGAGCAGTACTTC
>TRBJ2-1|few|TRBD2|TRBV24-1
CATSDLPSGTIVNEQFF
TGTGCCACCAGTGATTTGCCCTCCGGGACTATAGTCAATGAGCAGTTCTTC
>TRBJ2-7|NA|NA|TRBV1
CTSSQDLGRGYSYEQYF
TGCACCAGCAGCCAAGATTTAGGCAGGGGGTATTCCTACGAGCAGTACTTC
>TRBJ2-3|NA|NA|TRBV5-6
CASSLLQIPDTQYF
TGTGCCAGCAGCTTGTTACAGATCCCAGATACGCAGTATTTT
>TRBJ1-5|NA|NA|TRBV6-2/TRBV6-3
CASRHNRDRQPQHF
TGTGCCAGCAGGCACAACAGGGATCGACAGCCCCAGCATTTT
>TRBJ1-6|NA|TRBD1|TRBV4-3
CASSLADRARHSPLHF
TGCGCCAGCAGCCTTGCTGACAGGGCTAGGCATTCACCCCTCCACTTT